This TCR beta chain was identified during a study of regulatory T cells in long-lasting Graves disease. In building TCR beta libraries, iRepertoire HTBI primers were used together with Arm-PCR of CDR3 regions. TCRdb passed the multiplex PCR reads through MiXCR, listing each CDR3 protein once. This table holds 700,000 or so distinct CDR3 sequences, about 32% found once. This clonotype was counted ten times or more. Trimming at V came to 6 bases and at J to 7 bases, leaving 7 bases not matched to a gene. This CDR3 has 14 amino acids. Per the germline V gene, CDR1 is SGHTA and CDR2 is FQGTGA. Regarding time point: persistent/refractory GD, antithyroid drugs over 5 years with positive TRAb. PBMC-extracted RNA yielded the TCR library.

The sample consisted of peripheral blood mononuclear cells (PBMCs), taken when the disease was refractory, from a patient treated with antithyroid drugs. The sequence was collected from a female donor with Graves disease. This rearrangement joins TRBV7-3 to TRBJ1-5, with TRBD1 matching 9 bases. The CDR3 bases are TGTGCCAGCAGTCTAACAGGGGGCGGACAGCCCCAGCATTTT. Its translation: CASSLTGGGQPQHF.